This TCR beta chain was recorded in a study of blood T cell repertoires in COVID-19 (dated by TCRdb to about 2020). A note on the overall study: The collaborator samples originated in the United States, Italy and Spain and spanned the acute and convalescent phases of COVID-19. The material from the prospective study consisted of cDNA or gDNA derived from T cells, B-cell-depleted T cells, or PBMCs. The dataset comprised deeply sampled blood TCRbeta repertoires from subjects exposed to, actively infected with, or recovered from COVID-19. The repertoires were released in a freely available public database meant as a resource for research on the immune response to SARS-CoV-2. The samples were drawn from two sources: the first 160 participants of the ongoing ImmuneRACE study, and 950 to 1,500 subjects contributed by 6 global collaborators. Sample metadata almost always included a de-identified subject ID, COVID-19 status, age in years and sex. HLA class I and class II types, where available, came from metadata supplied by the sample provider rather than from assay-based typing.

This clone was counted a few times. Its antigen target is currently unknown. Per-base qualities were not stored, and no clone one base away is much larger. Spanning cysteine to phenylalanine, the CDR3 consists of 14 amino acids. Left in the record is the CDR3 DNA by itself, 42 bases read in frame from the first base. The junction shows trimming of 5 bases on V and 0 bases on J, plus 10 bases between the germline ends. The germline V gene yields ENHRY for CDR1 and SYGVKD for CDR2. Whole blood was collected in K2EDTA tubes by collaborating institutions according to the institutions' own protocols. Collaborator samples were shipped for TCRbeta analysis as frozen whole blood, isolated PBMCs, or DNA extracted from either sample type. TCRbeta CDR3 regions were amplified from genomic DNA by means of the immunoSEQ Assay, a bias-controlled multiplex PCR. The original methods were these. Within the assay, amplification of reference gene primers was used to estimate how many nucleated cells each sample contained. To quantify the absolute abundance of each unique TCRbeta CDR3 rearrangement, sequence reads were collapsed and filtered. Productive Simpson clonality was computed per sample as the square root of Simpson's diversity index over productive rearrangements. Here the immuneACCESS table is served through TCRdb, limited to in-frame sequences with V and J called. Missing clones are a known gap in these copies; in checked studies unresolved V genes cover under half, and the rest lacks a known reason. V and J calls and clone size are copied from that table; D and trimming were computed from the DNA. This sample gives 37,000 or so clones in total; about 88% of them show up just once. Clones ranked in the top ten supply roughly 10% of the sample.

Broad study findings and their caveats: Clinical and demographic metadata were provided uncurated, with the amount varying by source and participant.

Sequenced: peripheral blood. The receptor was derived from a man between 60 and 70 years old with active COVID-19. The chain was built from TRBV10-3 and TRBJ1-1, with a weak D call of TRBD1 (6 bases match). In nucleotides, the sequence is TGTGCCATCAGTTACGCAGGGGTGAACACTGAAGCTTTCTTT. This codes for CAISYAGVNTEAFF.